These 21 T cell receptor beta chains came from one sample sequenced in a study of OX40 agonist ivuxolimab in advanced cancers. Sequencing was performed with immunoSEQ multiplex PCR; in TCRdb, only in-frame clones are kept and a portion is missing. The sample has about 87,000 clones, roughly 89% seen once; the top ten hold around 1.5%. The source material was CD4+ or CD8+ T cells sorted from blood, sampled in a trial of the OX40 agonist ivuxolimab. All receptors come from an adult with an advanced solid tumor such as melanoma, head and neck, liver or kidney cancer.

There are a few counts of this clone. The chain carries TRBV9 and TRBJ1-2; 9 bases map to TRBD1. CDR3 length: 14 amino acids. V shed 3 bases and J 6 bases; nucleotides not matched to a gene: 6. In germline, CDR1 is SGDLS, CDR2 YYNGEE. CDR3 in DNA: TGTGCCAGCAGCGAGGGGACAGGGATAAATGGCTACACCTTC. Its protein product is CASSEGTGINGYTF. Looking up the rest from reference TRBV9 and TRBJ1-2 gives the full variable domain: DSGVTQTPKHLITATGQRVTLRCSPRSGDLSVYWYQQSLDQGLQFLIQYYNGEERAKGNILERFSAQQFPDLHSELNLSSLELGDSALYFCASSEGTGINGYTFGSGTRLTVV.

This rearrangement joins TRBV6-6 to TRBJ2-2; 10 positions agree with TRBD1. This CDR3 region has 15 residues. J gave up 5 bases and V 8 bases, and 8 bases lay outside the gene matches. The germline gives CDR1 MNHNY, CDR2 SVGAGI (reference sequence). CDR3 nucleotide sequence: TGTGCCAGCGAAAAGAGACAGGGGGCAACCGGGGAGCTGTTTTTT. Protein: CASEKRQGATGELFF.

DNA of the CDR3: TGCGCCAGCAGCTTGACCAAGGGCTTAGATGAAAAACTGTTTTTT. Residues: CASSLTKGLDEKLFF. V usage is TRBV5-1 and J usage is TRBJ1-4; D is unresolved. Trimming stripped 1 base from V and 6 bases from J, with 13 bases between. Germline assignment: CDR1 SGHRS and CDR2 YFSETQ. This CDR3 has 15 residues.

The chain links TRBV5-1 to TRBJ1-1, with 7 bases that match TRBD1. The ends lost 3 bases at V and 1 base at J; junction bases unmatched: 9. The CDR3 consists of 16 residues. CDR1 and CDR2 (germline): SGHRS, YFSETQ. The CDR3 region is CASSSGRGQANTEAFF. The CDR3 DNA sequence: TGCGCCAGCAGCTCCGGGAGGGGGCAGGCGAACACTGAAGCTTTCTTT. The full variable domain, rest sourced from reference TRBV5-1 and TRBJ1-1, is KAGVTQTPRYLIKTRGQQVTLSCSPISGHRSVSWYQQTPGQGLQFLFEYFSETQRNKGNFPGRFSGRQFSNSRSEMNVSTLELGDSALYLCASSSGRGQANTEAFFGQGTRLTVV.

V is TRBV11-3 and J is TRBJ2-3, with 10 bases identical to TRBD1. J lost 2 bases, V lost 5 bases, and 7 bases had no gene match. CDR1 is SGHNT, CDR2 YENEEA, per germline. This CDR3 comprises 16 residues. CDR3 coding DNA: TGTGCCAGCAGCGGTAGGACAGGGGGATACACAGATACGCAGTATTTT. Its translation is CASSGRTGGYTDTQYF.

The chain recombines TRBV18 with TRBJ1-4, with unresolved D. Germline CDR1 and CDR2: KGHSH and LQKENI. V lost 3 bases to trimming and J lost 0 bases, with 11 bases between them. The CDR3 spans 16 residues. The CDR3 here is CASSPLADATNEKLFF. The CDR3 bases are TGTGCCAGCTCACCGCTGGCAGACGCAACTAATGAAAAACTGTTTTTT.

This clone was counted once. The rearrangement uses TRBV14 and TRBJ1-2, with D maybe TRBD1 (6 bases). Germline CDR1 reads SGHDN; CDR2 reads FVKESK. This CDR3 is 18 amino acids long. The V end lost 0 bases, the J end lost 5 bases, and 22 bases lay between the germline ends. The CDR3, as DNA: TGTGCCAGCAGCCAAGAAATTCGGTCCTCAGGGGTGATATATGGCTACACCTTC. Protein sequence: CASSQEIRSSGVIYGYTF.

This clone was recorded a few times. J is TRBJ1-1 and V is TRBV10-3; D perhaps matches TRBD1 (5 bases). Germline V gene data show CDR1 as ENHRY and CDR2 as SYGVKD. V was shortened by 0 bases and J by 11 bases, with 10 bases between the two germline ends. This CDR3 spans 12 amino acids. The CDR3 sequence is CAISESVEGAFF. The DNA for the CDR3 is TGTGCCATCAGTGAGTCGGTAGAGGGGGCTTTCTTT.

The rearrangement uses TRBV7-2 and TRBJ2-5; TRBD2 might be the D (6 bases). This CDR3 comprises 14 residues. Trimming pared 5 bases from V and 1 base from J, leaving 11 bases between. From germline, CDR1 is SGHTA and CDR2 FQGNSA. The CDR3 sequence is CASSVPSAQETQYF. Written as DNA, the CDR3 is TGTGCCAGCAGCGTCCCTAGCGCCCAAGAGACCCAGTACTTC.

V usage is TRBV5-1 and J usage is TRBJ2-1; the match to TRBD1 covers 11 bases. CDR3 length: 15 amino acids. Trimming at V came to 4 bases and at J to 5 bases, leaving 5 bases not matched to a gene. Germline CDR1 and CDR2: SGHRS and YFSETQ. CDR3: CASSPGQGGHNEQFF. The CDR3 bases are TGCGCCAGCAGCCCGGGACAGGGGGGGCACAATGAGCAGTTCTTC.

The chain has TRBV18 and TRBJ1-4; 10 positions agree with TRBD1. There are 14 residues in the CDR3. The V segment lost 8 bases and the J segment 8 bases; nucleotides outside the gene matches: 8. Germline V gene sequence: CDR1 KGHSH, CDR2 LQKENI. The CDR3, as DNA: TGTGCCAGCCGCCCCGGGACAGGGGCGGAAAAACTGTTTTTT. This gives the protein CASRPGTGAEKLFF.

For this clone: A read error may produce the germline difference seen at one junction end. The rearrangement uses TRBV7-7 and TRBJ1-1; D is ambiguous. The CDR3 is 13 residues long. Germline V gene sequence: CDR1 SSHAT, CDR2 FNYEAQ (reference sequence). CDR3 residues: CASSLDENTEAFF. CDR3 nucleotide sequence: TGTGCTAGCAGCTTAGATGAGAACACTGAAGCTTTCTTT.

The rearrangement uses TRBV5-1 and TRBJ1-3, with 7 bases lining up with TRBD1. V lost 2 bases, J lost 8 bases, and 7 bases stayed unmatched. Germline CDR1 is SGHRS and CDR2 is YFSETQ. This CDR3 region has 14 residues. This chain's CDR3 is CASSLGGLRDTIYF. In nucleotides, the CDR3 is TGCGCCAGCAGCTTAGGGGGCCTTCGCGACACCATATATTTT.

This clone has only one observation. The V call is TRBV6-5, the J call TRBJ2-7; D gene unclear. V was shortened by 5 bases and J by 5 bases, with 7 bases between the two germline ends. The V gene's germline CDR1 is MNHEY and CDR2 SVGAGI. The CDR3 has 11 residues. The chain's CDR3 is CASSEPHEQYF. Written as DNA, the CDR3 is TGTGCCAGCAGTGAACCCCACGAGCAGTACTTC.

The V call is TRBV15, the J call TRBJ1-5; D is possibly TRBD1 (5 bases). Trimming cost V 1 base and J 9 bases, with 10 bases left between them. Germline CDR1 is LNHNV and CDR2 is YYDKDF (reference sequence). The CDR3 spans 13 residues. CDR3 in amino acids: CATSRGDSWPQHF. DNA of the CDR3: TGTGCCACCAGCAGAGGGGACTCCTGGCCCCAGCATTTT.

CDR3 in DNA: TGTGCCAGTAGTAATGTCCCTCCGGGGAATGAGCAGTTCTTC. This encodes CASSNVPPGNEQFF. The gene calls are TRBV19 and TRBJ2-1; possibly TRBD2 for D (5 bases). The CDR3 is made up of 14 amino acids. Germline V gives CDR1 LNHDA, CDR2 SQIVND (reference sequence). V was clipped by 4 bases and J by 7 bases, with 14 bases between them.

The rearrangement joins TRBV6-6 to TRBJ1-6; D perhaps matches TRBD1 (5 bases). Germline-derived CDR1 and CDR2 are MNHNY and SVGAGI (reference sequence). This CDR3 is 15 amino acids long. Trimming pared 5 bases from V and 6 bases from J, leaving 14 bases between. The CDR3 DNA follows: TGTGCCAGCAGTGGGTTAGGGGAGGGTAATTCACCCCTCCACTTT. Its translation is CASSGLGEGNSPLHF.

The chain has TRBV30 and TRBJ1-5; maybe TRBD1 (6 bases). Germline V gene data show CDR1 as GTSNPN and CDR2 as SVGIG (reference sequence). The CDR3 has 17 amino acids. Trimming shortened V by 1 base and J by 0 bases, and 16 bases separated the two germline ends. The CDR3 loop is CAWSAIRGGDSNQPQHF. CDR3 nucleotide sequence: TGTGCCTGGAGTGCAATAAGGGGGGGTGATAGCAATCAGCCCCAGCATTTT.

Here the CDR3 reads CASSLDSPNYGYTF. Written as DNA, the CDR3 is TGTGCCAGCAGCCTGGACAGCCCTAACTATGGCTACACCTTC. The V gene is TRBV6-5, the J gene TRBJ1-2; the D gene is possibly TRBD1 (6 bases). Trimming removed 6 bases from V and 0 bases from J, with 11 bases in between. CDR1 and CDR2 (germline): MNHEY, SVGAGI. The CDR3 is 14 residues long.

The table lists this clone with a few counts. The CDR3 nucleotides read TGTGCCTGGAGTTCTAGCGAACCTAAGGAGTTCTTC. This codes for CAWSSSEPKEFF. The J gene is TRBJ2-1, the V gene TRBV30, with D possibly being TRBD2 (6 bases). The CDR3 extends over 12 amino acids. Trimming removed 2 bases from V and 14 bases from J, with 16 bases in between. Germline CDR1 is GTSNPN and CDR2 is SVGIG (reference sequence).

The chain recombines TRBV6-5 with TRBJ2-5; 10 bases are shared with TRBD2. Germline CDR1 MNHEY, CDR2 SVGAGI. Trimming at V came to 6 bases and at J to 1 base, leaving 5 bases not matched to a gene. This CDR3 contains 15 residues. The CDR3 spells CASRRTSGLQETQYF. CDR3 bases: TGTGCCAGCAGAAGGACTAGCGGACTCCAAGAGACCCAGTACTTC.